This entry features one T cell receptor (beta chain) sequence. The target antigen is unknown. Deletions cut 10 bases from V and 10 bases from J, with 13 bases between. The V gene's germline CDR1 is MNHEY and CDR2 SVGAGI. The CDR3 covers 10 residues. The sample comes from a study of Ad26.COV2.S vaccination and SARS-CoV-2 variants. Findings and limits, study-wide: Spike-specific responses of CD8+ and CD4+ T cells were reported to display substantial breadth after vaccination. Vaccinated individuals (as opposed to placebo recipients) had higher spike-specific TCR breadth.

The protocol was immunoSEQ multiplex PCR, while the TCRdb copy is restricted to in-frame clones and leaves out a portion. The repertoire holds 180,000 or so clones, with around nine tenths as singletons. The sequences come from peripheral blood, collected after recovery from COVID-19. The clonotype originates from a human donor who had recovered from COVID-19. This chain uses TRBV6-5 with TRBJ1-1; D remains ambiguous. The CDR3 DNA sequence: TGTGCCATCCTAGGGCTCTTAGCTTTCTTT. This encodes CAILGLLAFF.